Shown below are 18 T cell receptor beta chains from a single sample sequenced in a study of blood T cell repertoires in COVID-19. Repertoires were generated with immunoSEQ multiplex PCR, while TCRdb's copy carries only in-frame clones and drops some. The repertoire holds around 160,000 clones, with approximately 85% as singletons. The sequencing sample was made of peripheral blood. The origin of the receptors is an older woman with COVID-19, enrolled during active disease.

The chain couples TRBV29-1 to TRBJ1-2; D remains unclear. This CDR3 is 13 amino acids long. Trimming removed 1 base at V and 2 bases at J, with 8 bases between. The germline CDR1 and CDR2 sequences are SQVTM and ANQGSEA. The CDR3 protein is CSVEGGINYGYTF. The CDR3, as DNA: TGCAGCGTTGAAGGAGGGATCAACTATGGCTACACCTTC.

This chain links TRBV7-2 with TRBJ2-1, with 12 bases matching TRBD2. The CDR3 contains 14 residues. The germline V gene has CDR1 SGHTA and CDR2 FQGNSA. V was pared by 5 bases and J by 7 bases, with 3 bases of the junction left unmatched. CDR3: CASSQGLAGNEQFF. The CDR3 DNA follows: TGTGCCAGCAGCCAAGGACTAGCGGGGAATGAGCAGTTCTTC.

The chain has TRBV15 and TRBJ2-1; the D gene is possibly TRBD2 (7 bases). The V gene lost 1 base and the J gene lost 7 bases, with 14 bases spanning the gap. CDR1 LNHNV and CDR2 YYDKDF come from the germline V gene (reference sequence). The CDR3 consists of 15 residues. CDR3 region: CATSRGGGLENEQFF. The CDR3 DNA sequence: TGTGCCACCAGCAGAGGGGGGGGGCTGGAAAATGAGCAGTTCTTC.

The chain couples TRBV27 to TRBJ1-5, with no clear D. The CDR3 consists of 13 residues. The germline CDR1 and CDR2 sequences are MNHEY and SMNVEV (reference sequence). With 3 bases removed from V and 12 bases from J, the gap between germline ends came to 15 bases. CDR3 amino acids: CASSLAVSLHQHF. The DNA of the CDR3 is TGTGCCAGCAGTTTGGCAGTATCCCTGCACCAGCATTTT.

This clone has more than one count but fewer than ten. The chain combines TRBV3-1 (or the pseudogene TRBV3-2) with TRBJ1-4; 8 nucleotides align to TRBD1. V lost 4 bases and J lost 7; bases outside the gene matches: 8. The CDR3 covers 15 residues. Germline V CDR1 and CDR2: LGHDT, YNNKEL (reference sequence). The CDR3 DNA sequence: TGTGCCAGCAGCCCTTACCGGGACAGGAGTGAAAAACTGTTTTTT. Amino acids: CASSPYRDRSEKLFF.

The genes are TRBV19 and TRBJ1-5; D may be TRBD1 (6 bases). V shed 1 base and J shed 1 base, with 14 bases lying between them. The CDR3 loop spans 17 amino acids. Germline V gene data show CDR1 as LNHDA and CDR2 as SQIVND (reference sequence). The CDR3 DNA is TGTGCCAGTAGTATAGTTCGGGGGGCGAGGAGCAATCAGCCCCAGCATTTT. The encoded protein is CASSIVRGARSNQPQHF.

This chain uses TRBV18 with TRBJ1-6, with D perhaps matching TRBD1 (5 bases). Trimming stripped 6 bases from V and 4 bases from J, with 16 bases between. The CDR3 consists of 16 residues. The V gene's germline CDR1 is KGHSH and CDR2 LQKENI. The CDR3 coding sequence is TGTGCCAGCTCCCTTCGGACATCGCGATATAATTCACCCCTCCACTTT. This codes for CASSLRTSRYNSPLHF.

The J gene is TRBJ2-1, the V gene TRBV5-1; no clear D gene. V lost 0 bases to trimming and J lost 2 bases, with 3 bases between them. Germline values: CDR1 SGHRS, CDR2 YFSETQ. The CDR3 extends over 13 amino acids. CDR3 in DNA: TGCGCCAGCAGCTTGGACACCTACAATGAGCAGTTCTTC. Its protein is CASSLDTYNEQFF.

V and J are TRBV14 and TRBJ2-3; D remains unclear. Germline CDR1 SGHDN, CDR2 FVKESK. V lost 4 bases and J 2 bases, leaving 13 bases between the germline ends. There are 15 residues in the CDR3. CDR3 loop: CASSLGWATTDTQYF. For the CDR3, the DNA is TGTGCCAGCAGCCTAGGATGGGCGACCACAGATACGCAGTATTTT.

This chain connects TRBV18 to TRBJ1-1; 9 bases map to TRBD1. CDR3 size: 16 residues. CDR1 and CDR2 (germline): KGHSH, LQKENI. Trimming cost V 3 bases and J 0 bases; bases outside gene matches: 5. DNA of the CDR3: TGTGCCAGCTCACCCCGGACAGGGGATGTGAACACTGAAGCTTTCTTT. Translating it yields CASSPRTGDVNTEAFF.

This sequence joins TRBV5-5 and TRBJ2-3; TRBD2 is a possible D gene (7 bases). The CDR3 runs to 17 residues. Trimming stripped 4 bases from V and 0 bases from J, with 18 bases between. Germline CDR1 SGHKS, CDR2 YYEKEE (reference sequence). CDR3 in amino acids: CASSPRGGGLSTDTQYF. As DNA, the CDR3 is TGTGCCAGCAGCCCAAGGGGCGGGGGCCTAAGCACAGATACGCAGTATTTT. The variable domain in full, completed from reference TRBV5-5 and TRBJ2-3, reads DAGVTQSPTHLIKTRGQQVTLRCSPISGHKSVSWYQQVLGQGPQFIFQYYEKEERGRGNFPDRFSARQFPNYSSELNVNALLLGDSALYLCASSPRGGGLSTDTQYFGPGTRLTVL.

This chain connects TRBV4-1 to TRBJ2-1, with 10 bases lining up with TRBD2. In germline, CDR1 is MGHRA, CDR2 YSYEKL. The CDR3 runs to 15 residues. The V gene end was trimmed by 1 base and the J gene end by 7 bases; junction bases not matched to a gene: 4. CDR3 DNA: TGCGCCAGCAGCCAAGGAAGCGGGGGGGGTAATGAGCAGTTCTTC. This translates into CASSQGSGGGNEQFF.

This clone appeared a few times. The chain couples TRBV5-4 to TRBJ2-1, with D maybe TRBD2 (5 bases). Germline V gives CDR1 SGHNT, CDR2 YYREEE (reference sequence). The ends were cut back, 3 bases at V and 6 bases at J, with 10 bases in the middle. The CDR3 is made up of 13 amino acids. The CDR3 DNA reads TGTGCCAGCAGCTCCCTAACTAGCAATGAGCAGTTCTTC. It is translated as CASSSLTSNEQFF.

This chain links TRBV6-6 with TRBJ1-1; no firm D call. The V end was cut by 7 bases, the J end by 6 bases, with 15 bases between. Germline V CDR1 and CDR2: MNHNY, SVGAGI (reference sequence). The CDR3 length is 13 residues. DNA of the CDR3: TGTGCCAGCACCTACATAGAGAGCGCTGAAGCTTTCTTT. Protein product: CASTYIESAEAFF.

The chain uses TRBV24-1 and TRBJ1-4; 7 bases align to TRBD1. V lost 10 bases to trimming and J lost 5 bases; unmatched junction nucleotides: 6. Germline CDR1 is KGHDR and CDR2 is SFDVKD. The CDR3 is made up of 13 amino acids. The CDR3: CATGTAQNEKLFF. The CDR3 coding sequence is TGTGCCACTGGGACAGCGCAGAATGAAAAACTGTTTTTT.

The chain couples TRBV7-2 to TRBJ1-1; D ambiguous. Germline CDR1 reads SGHTA; CDR2 reads FQGNSA. Trimming left V 3 bases short and J 3 bases short, with 8 bases between. The CDR3 is made up of 13 amino acids. CDR3 nucleotide sequence: TGTGCCAGCAGCTTGGCCCCATACACTGAAGCTTTCTTT. Translating gives CASSLAPYTEAFF.

This clone has just a few counts. J is TRBJ1-2 and V is TRBV9; D possibly corresponds to TRBD1 (5 bases). V gave up 3 bases and J gave up 6 bases, with 24 bases separating them. Germline V gene lookup returns CDR1 SGDLS and CDR2 YYNGEE. The CDR3 loop spans 17 amino acids. CDR3: CASSDGQVWLVEDGYTF. The DNA for the CDR3 is TGTGCCAGCAGCGACGGACAAGTATGGTTGGTCGAAGATGGCTACACCTTC.

This clone was seen more than once but under ten times. The J gene is TRBJ2-7, the V gene TRBV11-3, with D tentatively TRBD1 (6 bases). Germline V CDR1 and CDR2: SGHNT, YENEEA. The length of the CDR3 is 15 residues. Trimming took off 0 bases at V and 6 bases at J, with 15 bases between the two ends. CDR3 region: CASSLDSLQGREQYF. DNA for the CDR3: TGTGCCAGCAGCTTAGACTCGTTGCAGGGGCGCGAGCAGTACTTC. The full variable domain, rest sourced from reference TRBV11-3 and TRBJ2-7, is EAGVVQSPRYKIIEKKQPVAFWCNPISGHNTLYWYLQNLGQGPELLIRYENEEAVDDSQLPKDRFSAERLKGVDSTLKIQPAELGDSAVYLCASSLDSLQGREQYFGPGTRLTVT.